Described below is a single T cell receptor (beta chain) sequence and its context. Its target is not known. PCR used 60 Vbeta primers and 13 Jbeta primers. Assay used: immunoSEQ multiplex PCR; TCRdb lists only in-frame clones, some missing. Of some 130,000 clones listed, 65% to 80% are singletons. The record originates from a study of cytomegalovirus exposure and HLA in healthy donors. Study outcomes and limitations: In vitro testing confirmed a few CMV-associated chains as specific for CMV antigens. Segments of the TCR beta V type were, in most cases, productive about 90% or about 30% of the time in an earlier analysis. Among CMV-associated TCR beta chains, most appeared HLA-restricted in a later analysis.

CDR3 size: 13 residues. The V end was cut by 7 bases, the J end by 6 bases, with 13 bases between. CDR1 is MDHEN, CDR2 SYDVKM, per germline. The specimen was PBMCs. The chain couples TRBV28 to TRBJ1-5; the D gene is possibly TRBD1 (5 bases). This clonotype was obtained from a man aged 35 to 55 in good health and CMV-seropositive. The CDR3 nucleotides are TGTGCCAGCACCCGTGGGGCCGTTCAGCCCCAGCATTTT. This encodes CASTRGAVQPQHF.